A selection of T cell receptor beta chains follows, all from one sample in a study of cytomegalovirus exposure and HLA in healthy donors. Generated by immunoSEQ multiplex PCR, the TCRdb table keeps only in-frame clones and is missing some. This table holds about 120,000 clones, around three quarters found once. What was sequenced was PBMCs. These receptors were collected from a man aged 18 to 29 in good health and CMV-seropositive. Both conserved end residues are part of each CDR3. The D gene is left open where the match is weak. Only some rows state a clone size, as once, few, many or a class for expanded clones.

. | TRBJ1-1 | TRBV5-1 | . | TGCGCCAGCAGCCGTAACAGGGTCGGGGTTAGGTACACTGAAGCTTTCTTT | CASSRNRVGVRYTEAFF
. | TRBJ1-6 | TRBV6-5 | . | TGTGCCAGCCACAGGGCGAATTCACCCCTCCACTTT | CASHRANSPLHF
TRBD2 | TRBJ2-7 | TRBV27 | . | TGTGCCAGCAACAAACACGGGGGGGCCGAGTCCTACGAGCAGTACTTC | CASNKHGGAESYEQYF
. | TRBJ2-7 | TRBV10-2 | . | TGCGCCAGCGGTGATTTCAGCTCCTACGAGCAGTACTTC | CASGDFSSYEQYF
. | TRBJ2-7 | TRBV28 | . | TGTGCCAGCAGTCACACTTTGGACAGTGCCTACGAGCAGTACTTC | CASSHTLDSAYEQYF
TRBD1 | TRBJ1-4 | TRBV7-8 | . | TGTGCCAGCAGCTTAGTGGGGACAGGGTATGAAAAACTGTTTTTT | CASSLVGTGYEKLFF
. | TRBJ2-2 | TRBV11-2 | . | TGTGCCAGCAGCTTAGGTTCCAGGATGAACACCGGGGAGCTGTTTTTT | CASSLGSRMNTGELFF
TRBD1 | TRBJ1-1 | TRBV5-6 | . | TGTGCCAGCAGCTTGGACAGGGGGAACACTGAAGCTTTCTTT | CASSLDRGNTEAFF
. | TRBJ1-1 | TRBV11-2 | . | TGTGCCAGCAGCTTAGAATCGCGGATGAACACTGAAGCTTTCTTT | CASSLESRMNTEAFF
. | TRBJ1-2 | TRBV30 | few | TGTGCCTGGAGTGCTCGGGGTGTCTATGGCTACACCTTC | CAWSARGVYGYTF
TRBD1 | TRBJ2-2 | TRBV15 | . | TGTGCCACCAGCAGACGGGGACAGGCGCGGACCGGGGAGCTGCTTTTT | CATSRRGQARTGELLF
. | TRBJ1-2 | TRBV27 | few | TGTGCCAGCAGTTCCCGGGGGGGCTCTAACTATGGCTACACCTTC | CASSSRGGSNYGYTF
TRBD2 | TRBJ2-5 | TRBV29-1 | . | TGCAGCGTTGTACCTACAGCGGGAGTCGAGACCCAGTACTTC | CSVVPTAGVETQYF
TRBD1 | TRBJ2-7 | TRBV15 | . | TGTGCCACCAGCAGGGACAGGGGGCTCGGCGAGCAGTACTTC | CATSRDRGLGEQYF
TRBD2 | TRBJ2-5 | TRBV7-2 | . | TGTGCCAGCAGCTTAGATCTAGCGGGAGGGTTCCAAGAGACCCAGTACTTC | CASSLDLAGGFQETQYF
. | TRBJ2-7 | TRBV7-9 | . | TGTGCCAGCAGCTCGACCCGGACAGTAGCCTCCTACGAGCAGTACTTC | CASSSTRTVASYEQYF
. | TRBJ2-3 | TRBV7-7 | . | TGTGCTAGCAACGTTTGGGGCACTCTAGCGACTTTGGGGAGGGATACGCAGTATTTT | CASNVWGTLATLGRDTQYF
. | TRBJ2-6 | TRBV28 | . | TGTGCCAGCAGTCTCAGGGGCTCTGGGGCCAACGTCCTGACTTTC | CASSLRGSGANVLTF
. | TRBJ1-2 | TRBV2 | few | TGTGCCAGCAGTGAAGCGGGGGCTAGAAACTATGGCTACACCTTC | CASSEAGARNYGYTF
TRBD2 | TRBJ2-7 | TRBV6-1 | . | TGTGCCAGCAGTGAACCGGAGTTAGATGGGGGGGACTACGAGCAGTACTTC | CASSEPELDGGDYEQYF
TRBD1 | TRBJ2-2 | TRBV18 | few | TGTGCCAGCTCACCACAGGGGGCGTGGTCGAACACCGGGGAGCTGTTTTTT | CASSPQGAWSNTGELFF
TRBD1 | TRBJ1-4 | TRBV9 | . | TGTGCCAGCAGCGCCCCCGGGACAGGTGGAGAAAAACTGTTTTTT | CASSAPGTGGEKLFF
. | TRBJ2-7 | TRBV30 | . | TGTGCCCAAGACTATTTCTACGAGCAGTACTTC | CAQDYFYEQYF
. | TRBJ2-5 | TRBV7-5 | . | TGTGCCAGAAGCTCGGCGGGTTCGGGGACCCAGTACTTC | CARSSAGSGTQYF
TRBD1 | TRBJ1-1 | TRBV6-5 | . | TGTGCCAGCAGTCGGGACAGGGCGTACACTGAAGCTTTCTTT | CASSRDRAYTEAFF
TRBD1 | TRBJ2-2 | TRBV11-3 | . | TGTGCCAGCCGGCCGGGACAGGGAACCGGGGAGCTGTTTTTT | CASRPGQGTGELFF
. | TRBJ2-7 | TRBV7-8 | . | TGTGCCAGCAGCCCGCGGGACCGCGGCTCCTACGAGCAGTACTTC | CASSPRDRGSYEQYF
. | TRBJ2-7 | TRBV13 | . | TGTGCCAGCAGGTTTGGCCGCGAAGACACCTCGGAGCAGTACTTC | CASRFGREDTSEQYF
TRBD2 | TRBJ2-1 | TRBV15 | . | TGTGCCACCAGTGTAGTCGCGGGGGTTGATGAGCAGTTCTTC | CATSVVAGVDEQFF
TRBD1 | TRBJ2-7 | TRBV5-6 | . | TGTGCCAGCAGCACCGGACAGGGTAAAATTTATAGCTACGAGCAGTACTTC | CASSTGQGKIYSYEQYF
. | TRBJ2-4 | TRBV5-4 | . | TGTGCCAGCAGCCTGGGGGGGAACACAGGGAACAGTCAGTACTTC | CASSLGGNTGNSQYF
TRBD1 | TRBJ2-1 | TRBV4-2 | . | TGTGCCAGCAGCCAAGTTAGAGGGGGCCGCGGGAATGAGCAGTTCTTC | CASSQVRGGRGNEQFF
. | TRBJ2-5 | TRBV5-6 | . | TGTGCCAGCAGCTTGGAACCGGGAGTGGAAGAGACCCAGTACTTC | CASSLEPGVEETQYF
. | TRBJ2-1 | TRBV7-9 | . | TGTGCCAGCAGCTTAGCCGATATTAGGGGGCGCGGGAATAATGAGCAGTTCTTC | CASSLADIRGRGNNEQFF
TRBD1 | TRBJ1-1 | TRBV15 | . | TGTGCCACCAGCAGATCTGACAGGGGTCTGGAGGTTGAAGCTTTCTTT | CATSRSDRGLEVEAFF
. | TRBJ1-2 | TRBV18 | . | TGTGCCAGCTCACCACCGACAGCCTCTAACTATGGCTACACCTTC | CASSPPTASNYGYTF
TRBD1 | TRBJ1-1 | TRBV2 | . | TGTGCCAGCAGTGAAGCGGGACAGCCTAACACTGAAGCTTTCTTT | CASSEAGQPNTEAFF
. | TRBJ1-1 | TRBV6-6 | once | TGTGCCAGCAGTTACTCGCCCGGGGTTCGGACTGAAGCTTTCTTT | CASSYSPGVRTEAFF
. | TRBJ1-5 | TRBV11-2 | few | TGTGCCAGCAGCTTCAGAGGCTATAGCAATCAGCCCCAGCATTTT | CASSFRGYSNQPQHF
. | TRBJ1-1 | TRBV5-5 | . | TGTGCCAGCAGCTCCCGGGACACCATCCCCAACACTGAAGCTTTCTTT | CASSSRDTIPNTEAFF
. | TRBJ2-5 | TRBV5-5 | . | TGTGCCAGCAGCTTGAGTCCGACAGGTCAAGAGACCCAGTACTTC | CASSLSPTGQETQYF
. | TRBJ1-5 | TRBV6-5 | few | TGTGCCAGCAGGGTTCAGGGGAATGGCAATCAGCCCCAGCATTTT | CASRVQGNGNQPQHF
. | TRBJ2-2 | TRBV6-5 | . | TGTGCCAGCAGTTACTCGACCGGGGGAAACACCGGGGAGCTGTTTTTT | CASSYSTGGNTGELFF
TRBD1 | TRBJ2-5 | TRBV28 | . | TGTGCCAGCGGACTACAGGGGGGCCAAGAGACCCAGTACTTC | CASGLQGGQETQYF
. | TRBJ1-2 | TRBV19 | . | TGTGCCAGTAGTATGCAGGACAGACGCTATGGCTACACCTTC | CASSMQDRRYGYTF
. | TRBJ1-4 | TRBV18 | . | TGTGCCAGCTCACACAACAGGGAACGAATTGAAAAACTGTTTTTT | CASSHNRERIEKLFF
TRBD1 | TRBJ1-4 | TRBV28 | . | TGTGCCAGCAGTTTGCCGAGACAGGGGGCGAGGGAAAAACTGTTTTTT | CASSLPRQGAREKLFF
. | TRBJ2-3 | TRBV9 | . | TGTGCCAGCGGGGCTGGCGGGGTAGATACGCAGTATTTT | CASGAGGVDTQYF
TRBD1 | TRBJ2-6 | TRBV30 | . | TGTGCCTGGACTAGGACAGGGGCCCTCTCTGGGGCCAACGTCCTGACTTTC | CAWTRTGALSGANVLTF
. | TRBJ1-2 | TRBV29-1 | few | TGCAGCCTCCCCGGGGGGGGAGATGGCTACACCTTC | CSLPGGGDGYTF
. | TRBJ2-1 | TRBV7-6 | once | TGTGCCAGCAGCTTAGACTTAAGAGGTGAGCAGTTCTTC | CASSLDLRGEQFF